This T cell receptor (beta chain) was identified in a study of cytomegalovirus exposure and HLA in healthy donors. This clone was detected only a few times. Trimming left V 4 bases short and J 1 base short, with 12 bases between. The CDR3 extends over 16 amino acids. In germline, CDR1 is SGHTS, CDR2 YDEGEE. PCR employed 60 Vbeta and 13 Jbeta primers. Some clones are missing from TCRdb's copy, which holds only in-frame ones; the method was immunoSEQ multiplex PCR. The sample holds about 130,000 clones, roughly 77% seen once. This TCR derives from a man aged 30-40 years in good health and CMV-seronegative. Sequenced sample: PBMCs. V is TRBV5-8 and J is TRBJ2-6; D might be TRBD2 (5 bases). The DNA for the CDR3 is TGTGCCAGCAGCCCTTTTCGCGGGTCTGGGGCCAACGTCCTGACTTTC. Translating it yields CASSPFRGSGANVLTF.